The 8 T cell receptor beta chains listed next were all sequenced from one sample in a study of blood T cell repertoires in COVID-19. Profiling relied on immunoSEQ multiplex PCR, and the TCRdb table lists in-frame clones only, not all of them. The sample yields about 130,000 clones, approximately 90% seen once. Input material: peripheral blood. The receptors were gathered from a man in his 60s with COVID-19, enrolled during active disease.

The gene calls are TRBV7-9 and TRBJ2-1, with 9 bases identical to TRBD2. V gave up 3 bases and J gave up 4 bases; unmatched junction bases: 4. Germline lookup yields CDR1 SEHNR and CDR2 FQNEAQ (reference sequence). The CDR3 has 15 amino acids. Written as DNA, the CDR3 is TGTGCCAGCAGCTTCACTAGCGGGCGGTACAATGAGCAGTTCTTC. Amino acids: CASSFTSGRYNEQFF.

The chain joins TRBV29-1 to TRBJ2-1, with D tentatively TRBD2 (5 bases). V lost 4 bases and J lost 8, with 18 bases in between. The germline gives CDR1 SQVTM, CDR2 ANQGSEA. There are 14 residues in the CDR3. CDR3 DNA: TGCAGCGTTGGTACTAACGGGGTCGGCGATGAGCAGTTCTTC. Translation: CSVGTNGVGDEQFF.

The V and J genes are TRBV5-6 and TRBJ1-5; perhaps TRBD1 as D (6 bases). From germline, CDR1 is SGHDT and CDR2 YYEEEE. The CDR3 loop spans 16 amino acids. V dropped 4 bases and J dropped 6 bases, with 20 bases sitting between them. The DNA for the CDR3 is TGTGCCAGCAGCCTTCGGACTGACAGGCCGCCTCAGCCCCAGCATTTT. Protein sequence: CASSLRTDRPPQPQHF.

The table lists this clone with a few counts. CDR3 nucleotide sequence: TGTGCCAGCTCAACCACAGGGCCCACTAAGGGCTACACCTTC. Amino acids: CASSTTGPTKGYTF. The chain carries TRBV18 and TRBJ1-2, with a tentative D call TRBD1 (6 bases). CDR1 and CDR2 (germline): KGHSH, LQKENI. This CDR3 region has 14 residues. V lost 5 bases to trimming and J lost 8 bases, with 18 bases between them.

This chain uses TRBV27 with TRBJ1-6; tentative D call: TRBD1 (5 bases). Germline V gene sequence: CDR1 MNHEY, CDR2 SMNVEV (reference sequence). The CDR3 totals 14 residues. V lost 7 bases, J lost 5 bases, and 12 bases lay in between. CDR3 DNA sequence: TGTGCCAGCACCGTAGGAGGGGATAATTCACCCCTCCACTTT. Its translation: CASTVGGDNSPLHF.

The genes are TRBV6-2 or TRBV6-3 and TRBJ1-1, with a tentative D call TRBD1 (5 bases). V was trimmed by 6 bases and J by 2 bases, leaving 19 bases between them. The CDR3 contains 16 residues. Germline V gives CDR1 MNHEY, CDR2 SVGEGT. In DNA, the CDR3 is TGTGCCAGCAGCCCTATGGAGGGGCAAGGAAACACTGAAGCTTTCTTT. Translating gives CASSPMEGQGNTEAFF.

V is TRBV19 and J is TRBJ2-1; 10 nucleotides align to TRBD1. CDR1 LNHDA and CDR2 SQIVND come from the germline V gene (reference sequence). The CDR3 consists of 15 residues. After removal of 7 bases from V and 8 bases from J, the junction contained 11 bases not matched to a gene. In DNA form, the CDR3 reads TGTGCCAGTACCCGGACAGGGGGTAGGGTAGATGAGCAGTTCTTC. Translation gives CASTRTGGRVDEQFF.

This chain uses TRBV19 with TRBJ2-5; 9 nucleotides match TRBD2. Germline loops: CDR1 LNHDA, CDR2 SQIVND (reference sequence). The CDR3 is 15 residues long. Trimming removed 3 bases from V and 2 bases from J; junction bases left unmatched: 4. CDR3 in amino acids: CASSMTSGWQETQYF. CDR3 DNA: TGTGCCAGTAGTATGACTAGCGGATGGCAAGAGACCCAGTACTTC. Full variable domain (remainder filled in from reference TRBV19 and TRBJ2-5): DGGITQSPKYLFRKEGQNVTLSCEQNLNHDAMYWYRQDPGQGLRLIYYSQIVNDFQKGDIAEGYSVSREKKESFPLTVTSAQKNPTAFYLCASSMTSGWQETQYFGPGTRLLVL.